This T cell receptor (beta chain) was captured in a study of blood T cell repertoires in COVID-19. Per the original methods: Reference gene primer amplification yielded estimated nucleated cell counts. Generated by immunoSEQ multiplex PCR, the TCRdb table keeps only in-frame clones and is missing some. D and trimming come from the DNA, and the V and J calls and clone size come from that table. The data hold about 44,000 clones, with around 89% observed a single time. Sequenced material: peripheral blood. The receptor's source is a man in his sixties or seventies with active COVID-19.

CDR3 residues: CASSIRQTDAYEQYF. For the CDR3, the DNA is TGTGCCAGTAGTATAAGGCAGACTGACGCCTACGAGCAGTACTTC. V usage is TRBV19 and J usage is TRBJ2-7; D unclear. V was clipped by 2 bases and J by 2 bases, with 13 bases between them. Looked up from germline, CDR1 is LNHDA and CDR2 is SQIVND (reference sequence). The CDR3 totals 15 residues.